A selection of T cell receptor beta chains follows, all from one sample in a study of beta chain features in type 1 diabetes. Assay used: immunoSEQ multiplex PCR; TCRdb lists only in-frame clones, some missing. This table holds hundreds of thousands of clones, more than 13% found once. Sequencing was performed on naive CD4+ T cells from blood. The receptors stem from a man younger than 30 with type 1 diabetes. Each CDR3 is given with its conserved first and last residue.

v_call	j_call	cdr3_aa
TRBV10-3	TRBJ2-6	CAISRTGAAGANVLTF
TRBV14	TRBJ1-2	CASSQEHHYGYTF
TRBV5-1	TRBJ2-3	CASSLGLTGVDTQYF
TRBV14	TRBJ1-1	CASSQRGTGRVNTEAFF
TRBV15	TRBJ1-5	CATGRTGPNQPQHF
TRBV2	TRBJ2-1	CASSDSQGYEQFF
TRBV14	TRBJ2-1	CASSHGGAGIKNEQFF
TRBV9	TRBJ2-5	CASSVHIGGETQYF
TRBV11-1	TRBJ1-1	CASSWDRRVVTEAFF
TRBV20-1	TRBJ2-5	CSAGERETQYF
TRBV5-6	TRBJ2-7	CASSLALVYEQYF
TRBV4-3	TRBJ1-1	CASSQLDRNEAFF
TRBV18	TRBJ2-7	CASSLVGPYEQYF
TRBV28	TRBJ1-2	CASSLVGNGYTF
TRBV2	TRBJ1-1	CASRPQGFTEAFF
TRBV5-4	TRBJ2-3	CASSLESGRLTDTQYF
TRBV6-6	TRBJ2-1	CAAWGGAYNEQFF
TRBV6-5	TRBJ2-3	CASSYELSTDTQYF
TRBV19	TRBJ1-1	CASTFDRGNTEAFF
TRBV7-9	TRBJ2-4	CASSPGIVQYF
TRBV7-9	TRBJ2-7	CASSLDRDGSYEQYF
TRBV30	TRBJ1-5	CAWSLRSNQPQHF
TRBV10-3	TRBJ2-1	CAISESTGAGGYNEQFF
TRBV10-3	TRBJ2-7	CAITNNLGSRTYEQYF
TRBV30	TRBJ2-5	CAWSPYSGTRETQYF
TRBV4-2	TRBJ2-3	CASSQVGGAKSDTQYF